These 30 T cell receptor beta chains were all obtained from the same sample, sequenced in a study of T cells after yellow fever vaccination. Using its own MiXCR run on the 5' RACE reads, TCRdb lists one record per CDR3 protein. The sample yields under 500,000 distinct CDR3 sequences, 15% to 20% seen once. The sequencing here drew on PBMCs, taken before the yellow fever booster vaccination. The receptors derive from a man aged 18-30 years who received the YFV17D yellow fever vaccine.

The table lists this clonotype with a few counts. This chain links TRBV6-2 or TRBV6-3 with TRBJ2-3, with 9 bases that match TRBD2. This CDR3 region has 14 residues. The ends lost 1 base at V and 8 bases at J; junction bases unmatched: 4. Germline V gene sequence: CDR1 MNHEY, CDR2 SVGEGT. The CDR3 reads CASSYWRGGATQYF. The CDR3 DNA sequence: TGTGCCAGCAGTTACTGGCGGGGGGGCGCTACGCAGTATTTT.

This clonotype was seen only a few times. The chain couples TRBV19 to TRBJ2-2; a weak D match, TRBD1 (6 bases). This CDR3 has 15 amino acids. V was clipped by 6 bases and J by 4 bases, with 15 bases between them. Germline CDR1 LNHDA, CDR2 SQIVND (reference sequence). The CDR3: CASSLWDTFTGELFF. As DNA, the CDR3 is TGTGCCAGTAGCTTGTGGGACACCTTCACCGGGGAGCTGTTTTTT. The whole variable domain, filled in from reference TRBV19 and TRBJ2-2, reads DGGITQSPKYLFRKEGQNVTLSCEQNLNHDAMYWYRQDPGQGLRLIYYSQIVNDFQKGDIAEGYSVSREKKESFPLTVTSAQKNPTAFYLCASSLWDTFTGELFFGEGSRLTVL.

In this sample, this clonotype turned up a few times. The chain joins TRBV4-1 to TRBJ1-4; D perhaps matches TRBD1 (6 bases). Between the trimmed V and J ends, which lost 4 bases and 3 bases, there was a span of 15 bases. This CDR3 spans 16 amino acids. Germline V gene sequence: CDR1 MGHRA, CDR2 YSYEKL. The CDR3 nucleotides are TGCGCCAGCAGCCTAAGGGTGAGGGGGGCTAATGAAAAACTGTTTTTT. It specifies CASSLRVRGANEKLFF.

The chain joins TRBV12-3 or TRBV12-4 to TRBJ2-7; perhaps TRBD2 as D (5 bases). The V and J ends lost 4 bases and 5 bases respectively, with 9 bases between them. The length of the CDR3 is 12 residues. The CDR3 spells CASSSGIHEQYF. The CDR3 nucleotides are TGTGCCAGCAGTTCGGGGATCCACGAGCAGTACTTC.

This clonotype is a singleton in its sample. The chain joins TRBV19 to TRBJ2-7, with D uncertain. The germline V gene encodes CDR1 LNHDA and CDR2 SQIVND (reference sequence). Between the trimmed V and J ends, which lost 3 bases and 4 bases, there was a span of 7 bases. CDR3 size: 12 residues. This CDR3 reads CASSMMGYEQYF. DNA of the CDR3: TGTGCCAGTAGTATGATGGGGTACGAGCAGTACTTC.

The CDR3, as DNA: TGTGCCAGCACCCCGGGGGGGGTGTGGGGCTACACCTTC. Translated, it gives CASTPGGVWGYTF. The genes are TRBV6-5 and TRBJ1-2; tentative D call: TRBD1 (5 bases). CDR1 MNHEY and CDR2 SVGAGI come from the germline V gene. The ends were cut back, 7 bases at V and 8 bases at J, with 17 bases in the middle. The length of the CDR3 is 13 residues.

This clonotype was detected only a few times. The chain links TRBV29-1 to TRBJ2-1; TRBD2 agrees at 7 bases. The CDR3 runs 13 residues. Germline CDR1 and CDR2: SQVTM and ANQGSEA. The trim removed 2 bases at V and 8 bases at J, leaving 6 bases unmatched. The DNA of the CDR3 is TGCAGCGTTGAAACCGGACTAGAGGATGAGCAGTTCTTC. Amino acid sequence: CSVETGLEDEQFF.

This chain links TRBV7-2 with TRBJ2-1; D is unclear. The germline CDR1 and CDR2 sequences are SGHTA and FQGNSA. The CDR3 runs 15 residues. V was clipped by 1 base and J by 0 bases, with 7 bases between them. The CDR3 DNA follows: TGTGCCAGCAGCTTAGATCACAGCTCCTACAATGAGCAGTTCTTC. As protein: CASSLDHSSYNEQFF.

V usage is TRBV2 and J usage is TRBJ2-1, with TRBD1 identical over 11 bases. CDR1 is SNHLY and CDR2 is FYNNEI in the germline V gene. Germline trimming cut 6 bases from V and 7 bases from J; bases unmatched to any gene: 8. The CDR3 is 15 residues long. This CDR3 is CASRDAGTGGNEQFF. The CDR3 nucleotides read TGTGCCAGCAGGGATGCCGGGACAGGGGGAAATGAGCAGTTCTTC.

The V gene is TRBV7-2, the J gene TRBJ2-1; D may be TRBD2 (5 bases). The CDR3 covers 13 residues. V shed 4 bases and J shed 10 bases, with 14 bases lying between them. Looked up from germline, CDR1 is SGHTA and CDR2 is FQGNSA. CDR3 in amino acids: CASSYTSFSEQFF. The CDR3 coding sequence is TGTGCCAGCAGCTATACTAGTTTCTCCGAGCAGTTCTTC.

This clonotype showed up just a few times. The CDR3 spells CASSLSRETNTEAFF. In DNA form, the CDR3 reads TGTGCCAGCAGTTTATCCAGGGAGACAAACACTGAAGCTTTCTTT. V and J are TRBV27 and TRBJ1-1, with D tentatively TRBD1 (5 bases). Trimming took off 0 bases at V and 2 bases at J, with 10 bases between the two ends. CDR1 and CDR2 (germline): MNHEY, SMNVEV (reference sequence). The CDR3 extends over 15 amino acids.

The chain has TRBV9 and TRBJ2-3, with 9 nucleotides matching TRBD2. The CDR3 has 16 residues. With V trimmed by 4 bases and J by 4 bases, 10 bases remained unmatched. Germline V gene data show CDR1 as SGDLS and CDR2 as YYNGEE. The CDR3 reads CASSILAAGGADTQYF. The CDR3 DNA reads TGTGCCAGCAGCATCTTAGCAGCGGGGGGCGCAGATACGCAGTATTTT.

This clonotype was observed a few times. The V call is TRBV6-5, the J call TRBJ2-7, with D perhaps TRBD2 (7 bases). CDR3 size: 15 residues. V was shortened by 3 bases and J by 1 base, with 13 bases between the two germline ends. Germline loops: CDR1 MNHEY, CDR2 SVGAGI. DNA for the CDR3: TGTGCCAGCAGTTATACGGGGGGCCTGTCCTACGAGCAGTACTTC. This encodes CASSYTGGLSYEQYF.

This clonotype has more than one count but fewer than ten. This chain links TRBV10-3 with TRBJ2-3, with D unclear. The CDR3 length is 13 residues. CDR1 ENHRY and CDR2 SYGVKD come from the germline V gene. Trimming stripped 6 bases from V and 5 bases from J, with 12 bases between. This CDR3 is CAIRPDHEDTQYF. The CDR3 DNA reads as TGTGCCATCAGGCCGGACCACGAAGATACGCAGTATTTT.

This clonotype was seen at least ten times. The chain joins TRBV4-2 to TRBJ2-7; D possibly matches TRBD1 or TRBD2 (5 bases each). Germline V gene sequence: CDR1 LGHNA, CDR2 YNFKEQ. V dropped 1 base and J dropped 0 bases, with 16 bases sitting between them. There are 17 residues in the CDR3. CDR3: CASSQGGVEPRSYEQYF. CDR3 nucleotides: TGTGCCAGCAGCCAAGGAGGGGTAGAACCCCGCTCCTACGAGCAGTACTTC.

This clonotype was counted a few times. The chain employs TRBV7-2 and TRBJ1-1; no firm D call. This CDR3 is built from 12 residues. Trimming pared 5 bases from V and 11 bases from J, leaving 15 bases between. Looked up from germline, CDR1 is SGHTA and CDR2 is FQGNSA. The CDR3 coding sequence is TGTGCCAGCAGCCCCACCTGGAGTGAGGCTTTCTTT. Protein product: CASSPTWSEAFF.

The chain uses TRBV4-3 and TRBJ1-1, with TRBD1 identical over 8 bases. The CDR3 is 15 amino acids. V lost 3 bases to trimming and J lost 3 bases; unmatched junction nucleotides: 6. Per the germline V gene, CDR1 is LGHNA and CDR2 is YSLEER. CDR3 region: CASSHEPTGDTEAFF. For the CDR3, the DNA is TGCGCCAGCAGCCATGAGCCGACAGGGGACACTGAAGCTTTCTTT.

This clonotype was picked up a small number of times. This chain connects TRBV5-1 to TRBJ1-2; 11 bases line up with TRBD1. Germline CDR1 and CDR2: SGHRS and YFSETQ. CDR3 length: 15 residues. J was trimmed by 5 bases and V by 0 bases; bases with no gene match: 3. The CDR3 is CASSLDGTGGYGYTF. DNA for the CDR3: TGCGCCAGCAGCTTGGATGGGACAGGGGGATATGGCTACACCTTC.

The chain combines TRBV6-5 with TRBJ2-7; the D gene is possibly TRBD2 (5 bases). CDR3 length equals 13 residues. From germline, CDR1 is MNHEY and CDR2 SVGAGI. Trimming took 6 bases from V and 7 from J, leaving 16 bases between them. The CDR3 bases are TGTGCCAGCAGCCCCGGGATTCTGGGGGAGCAGTACGTC. This sequence encodes CASSPGILGEQYV.

This clonotype has only a few counts. J is TRBJ2-7 and V is TRBV18, with 7 bases matching TRBD1. The CDR3 contains 14 residues. V was pared by 3 bases and J by 0 bases, with 2 bases of the junction left unmatched. The germline V gene encodes CDR1 KGHSH and CDR2 LQKENI. The CDR3 here is CASSPGQSSYEQYF. CDR3 DNA sequence: TGTGCCAGCTCACCGGGACAGAGCTCCTACGAGCAGTACTTC.

The table lists this clonotype with many counts. The chain links TRBV27 to TRBJ2-2; perhaps TRBD1 as D (5 bases). The V end was cut by 6 bases, the J end by 3 bases, with 5 bases between. CDR1 and CDR2 from the germline V gene are MNHEY and SMNVEV (reference sequence). The CDR3 runs 12 residues. CDR3 in DNA: TGTGCCAGCAGGACAGACACCGGGGAGCTGTTTTTT. It specifies CASRTDTGELFF.

The chain recombines TRBV7-3 with TRBJ2-3, with D tentatively TRBD1 (6 bases). There are 17 residues in the CDR3. V was clipped by 0 bases and J by 1 base, with 14 bases between them. The germline gives CDR1 SGHTA, CDR2 FQGTGA. In DNA form, the CDR3 reads TGTGCCAGCAGCTTAACGCCTTGGAGACAGGGCACAGATACGCAGTATTTT. This gives the protein CASSLTPWRQGTDTQYF.

V and J are TRBV5-1 and TRBJ2-2, with D perhaps TRBD1 (6 bases). This CDR3 region has 14 residues. Germline V gives CDR1 SGHRS, CDR2 YFSETQ. Trimming cost V 1 base and J 3 bases, with 7 bases left between them. The CDR3: CASSLTGYTGELFF. CDR3 in DNA: TGCGCCAGCAGCTTGACAGGGTACACCGGGGAGCTGTTTTTT.

This clonotype was seen many times. The rearrangement uses TRBV7-2 and TRBJ2-1; 10 bases line up with TRBD2. The junction had 12 bases not matched to a gene; V was cut back by 3 bases and J by 7 bases. There are 17 residues in the CDR3. Germline values: CDR1 SGHTA, CDR2 FQGNSA. The CDR3 coding sequence is TGTGCCAGCAGCTTTCTTGTAGCGGGGGGCCGCTCAAATGAGCAGTTCTTC. This sequence encodes CASSFLVAGGRSNEQFF.

The genes are TRBV20-1 and TRBJ2-3; D remains unclear. The CDR3 runs 13 residues. Per the germline V gene, CDR1 is DFQATT and CDR2 is SNEGSKA (reference sequence). Trimming pared 5 bases from V and 0 bases from J, leaving 9 bases between. CDR3 protein: CSAEDRSTDTQYF. The CDR3 nucleotides are TGCAGTGCTGAAGACCGAAGCACAGATACGCAGTATTTT.

The chain carries TRBV12-3 or TRBV12-4 and TRBJ2-2; 8 positions agree with TRBD2. The CDR3 consists of 14 residues. V was clipped by 5 bases and J by 7 bases; unmatched bases: 6. The chain's CDR3 is CASSIRGGDGELFF. DNA for the CDR3: TGTGCCAGCAGTATCCGGGGGGGCGACGGGGAGCTGTTTTTT.

The genes are TRBV4-1 and TRBJ1-6; D remains ambiguous. The V end was cut by 2 bases, the J end by 5 bases, with 10 bases between. CDR3 size: 15 residues. Germline-derived CDR1 and CDR2 are MGHRA and YSYEKL. CDR3 in amino acids: CASSQRDGNNSPLHF. As DNA, the CDR3 is TGCGCCAGCAGCCAACGTGACGGAAATAATTCACCCCTCCACTTT.

This clonotype appeared a few times. This chain uses TRBV4-2 with TRBJ1-3; TRBD1 matches 7 bases. The V gene's germline CDR1 is LGHNA and CDR2 YNFKEQ. CDR3 length: 16 amino acids. V lost 3 bases to trimming and J lost 4 bases; unmatched junction nucleotides: 9. CDR3 residues: CASSHVVGTEGNTIYF. CDR3 sequence (DNA): TGTGCCAGCAGCCACGTGGTTGGGACAGAAGGAAACACCATATATTTT.

This clonotype was counted between two and nine times. The chain carries TRBV4-3 and TRBJ2-3; a weak D match, TRBD2 (7 bases). Germline loops: CDR1 LGHNA, CDR2 YSLEER. The CDR3 covers 13 residues. The V gene lost 6 bases and the J gene lost 8 bases, with 15 bases spanning the gap. CDR3 loop: CASRGREGGTQYF. As DNA, the CDR3 is TGCGCCAGCAGGGGCAGGGAGGGGGGTACGCAGTATTTT.

There are a few counts of this clonotype. The V gene is TRBV11-2, the J gene TRBJ2-3, with D unresolved. Germline lookup yields CDR1 SGHAT and CDR2 FQNNGV. With 5 bases removed from V and 4 bases from J, the gap between germline ends came to 10 bases. The CDR3 runs 13 residues. The CDR3 region has the DNA TGTGCCAGCAGCGCATCGGTCGCAGATACGCAGTATTTT. It yields the protein CASSASVADTQYF.